Below, 32 T cell receptor beta chains from the same sample are listed, as sequenced in a study of human T cells and chemical hapten exposure (dated by TCRdb to the early 2020s). The sample's time point label is to be understood as: patch test 2, 6 weeks after DPC sensitization. What this sample's treatment or condition label stands for: therapeutic diphenylcyclopropenone sensitization with weekly scalp DPC. The library was generated by RACE. Sequencing was carried out with a NextSeq 500. TCRdb reran the public reads through fastp at Q25 and MiXCR, keeping productive beta chains. Records with the same CDR3 protein are collapsed into one entry carrying the most frequent genes and DNA. The table for this sample lists about 85,000 distinct CDR3 sequences; 11% of them were counted only once. The ten largest clones add up to more than 1.5% of the sample. The sequences come from whole blood, collected in connection with sensitization to the hapten diphenylcyclopropenone (DPC). These receptors came from a man between 18 and 29 years old with alopecia areata. Some clones in this sample may be carry-over from other donors' samples.

The rearrangement joins TRBV27 to TRBJ1-2; TRBD1 is a possible D gene (6 bases). Germline assignment: CDR1 MNHEY and CDR2 SMNVEV (reference sequence). Trimming shortened V by 5 bases and J by 4 bases, and 23 bases separated the two germline ends. The CDR3 has 17 residues. The CDR3 loop is CASSPATRGASSYGYTF. Here the CDR3 DNA reads TGTGCCAGCAGTCCAGCCACGCGGGGGGCCTCCTCCTATGGCTACACCTTC.

A few counts support this clonotype. The rearrangement links TRBV24-1 to TRBJ2-3; tentative D call: TRBD1 (5 bases). The ends were cut back, 5 bases at V and 2 bases at J, with 13 bases in the middle. Germline V CDR1 and CDR2: KGHDR, SFDVKD. There are 15 residues in the CDR3. Written as DNA, the CDR3 is TGTGCCACCAGTGGACCAGACAGCTACACAGATACGCAGTATTTT. It specifies CATSGPDSYTDTQYF.

This clonotype was observed at least ten times. V is TRBV20-1 and J is TRBJ1-1, with D hard to call. The V gene's germline CDR1 is DFQATT and CDR2 SNEGSKA (reference sequence). The CDR3 runs 11 residues. Trimming removed 5 bases from V and 3 bases from J, with 7 bases in between. CDR3 loop: CSAHRDTEAFF. Written as DNA, the CDR3 is TGCAGTGCTCACAGAGACACTGAAGCTTTCTTT.

Ten or more counts support this clonotype. The J gene is TRBJ2-7, the V gene TRBV23-1; the D gene is possibly TRBD1 (6 bases). TRBV23-1 is identified as an open reading frame with a role that is uncertain. CDR3 length equals 16 residues. The V end was cut by 10 bases, the J end by 6 bases, with 28 bases between. The CDR3 DNA sequence: TGCGCCACCCTCTCGACCCCTCAAACAGGGATAAGCGAGCAGTACGTC. This codes for CATLSTPQTGISEQYV.

The chain carries TRBV18 and TRBJ2-5; weak D call: TRBD1 (5 bases). CDR3 length: 17 residues. The germline V gene encodes CDR1 KGHSH and CDR2 LQKENI. Trimming took 2 bases from V and 5 from J, leaving 21 bases between them. The CDR3 loop reads CASSPFKRGQALETQYF. The CDR3 nucleotides read TGTGCCAGCTCACCATTCAAAAGGGGTCAGGCTTTGGAGACCCAGTACTTC.

The chain couples TRBV4-1 to TRBJ2-1; possible D gene TRBD1, 6 bases. CDR1 is MGHRA and CDR2 is YSYEKL in the germline V gene. The CDR3 runs 14 residues. V lost 2 bases, J lost 9 bases, and 14 bases lay in between. CDR3 bases: TGCGCCAGCAGCCAACCATACAGGGCGGGTGAGCAGTTCTTC. Translating it yields CASSQPYRAGEQFF.

This clonotype was seen only once. The genes are TRBV11-1 and TRBJ2-3, with a tentative D call TRBD2 (6 bases). CDR3 length equals 11 residues. Germline CDR1 SGHAT, CDR2 FQDESV (reference sequence). Trimming cost V 11 bases and J 3 bases, with 9 bases left between them. The chain's CDR3 is CACGMTDTQYF. For the CDR3, the DNA is TGTGCCTGCGGGATGACAGATACGCAGTATTTT.

This clonotype showed up many times. This chain uses TRBV29-1 with TRBJ2-2; D is possibly TRBD1 or TRBD2 (5 bases each). The V gene lost 6 bases and the J gene lost 2 bases, with 13 bases spanning the gap. The CDR3 is made up of 14 amino acids. Looked up from germline, CDR1 is SQVTM and CDR2 is ANQGSEA. The CDR3: CSVRGVLNTGELFF. CDR3 DNA: TGCAGCGTGAGGGGTGTACTCAACACCGGGGAGCTGTTTTTT.

The chain recombines TRBV4-3 with TRBJ1-6; 7 positions match TRBD1. In germline, CDR1 is LGHNA, CDR2 YSLEER. The CDR3 contains 15 residues. The J segment lost 8 bases and the V segment lost 3 bases, leaving 7 bases of the junction unmatched. DNA for the CDR3: TGCGCCAGCAGCCATCGTGCAGGGGGATATTCACCCCTCCACTTT. Its translation is CASSHRAGGYSPLHF.

This clonotype was recorded many times. The chain recombines TRBV7-3 with TRBJ2-3, with a possible D match to TRBD2 (6 bases). The CDR3 loop spans 14 amino acids. Trimming stripped 2 bases from V and 2 bases from J, with 8 bases between. Germline CDR1 reads SGHTA; CDR2 reads FQGTGA. In nucleotides, the CDR3 is TGTGCCAGCAGCTTAGGGAGGAACACAGATACGCAGTATTTT. It codes for CASSLGRNTDTQYF.

The J gene is TRBJ1-5, the V gene TRBV7-2, with D unclear. This CDR3 is 14 amino acids long. Germline values: CDR1 SGHTA, CDR2 FQGNSA. Trimming shortened V by 3 bases and J by 4 bases, and 10 bases separated the two germline ends. The CDR3 reads CASSFGNANQPQHF. For the CDR3, the DNA is TGTGCCAGCAGCTTTGGGAACGCAAATCAGCCCCAGCATTTT.

This clonotype was recorded a few times. The J gene is TRBJ2-1, the V gene TRBV4-3, with a tentative D call TRBD1 (5 bases). Germline CDR1 LGHNA, CDR2 YSLEER. V lost 3 bases and J lost 8, with 11 bases in between. The CDR3 sequence is 13 residues long. The CDR3 here is CASSQFTGDEQFF. The CDR3 nucleotides are TGCGCCAGCAGCCAGTTCACAGGCGATGAGCAGTTCTTC.

In this sample, this clonotype turned up a few times. The rearrangement uses TRBV2 and TRBJ1-3, with 9 nucleotides matching TRBD1. The CDR3 is 16 residues long. Unmatched junction bases numbered 9, after V lost 5 bases and J lost 4 bases. Germline CDR1 reads SNHLY; CDR2 reads FYNNEI. CDR3 sequence reads: CASSPNRGLLGNTIYF. CDR3 DNA sequence: TGTGCCAGCAGTCCGAACAGGGGGCTATTGGGAAACACCATATATTTT.

This clonotype was observed at least ten times. The chain links TRBV6-2 or TRBV6-3 to TRBJ2-6, with TRBD2 matching over 8 bases. Per germline, CDR1 MNHEY and CDR2 SVGEGT. The CDR3 extends over 16 amino acids. Trimming cost V 2 bases and J 0 bases; bases outside gene matches: 0. CDR3 DNA sequence: TGTGCCAGCAGTTACGCGGGGGGCTCTGGGGCCAACGTCCTGACTTTC. It encodes CASSYAGGSGANVLTF.

This clonotype was seen a few times. The chain recombines TRBV20-1 with TRBJ2-2, with 8 nucleotides matching TRBD1. This CDR3 contains 16 residues. The ends lost 4 bases at V and 1 base at J; junction bases unmatched: 8. From germline, CDR1 is DFQATT and CDR2 SNEGSKA (reference sequence). DNA for the CDR3: TGCAGTGCTACCTCTCCCGGGACAGGGAACACCGGGGAGCTGTTTTTT. Its protein is CSATSPGTGNTGELFF.

The rearrangement uses TRBV24-1 and TRBJ2-1, with 9 bases that match TRBD2. After removal of 4 bases from V and 4 bases from J, the junction contained 4 bases not matched to a gene. This CDR3 comprises 15 residues. Per germline, CDR1 KGHDR and CDR2 SFDVKD. The CDR3 loop is CATSEGTSHYNEQFF. The CDR3 DNA reads as TGTGCCACCAGTGAAGGGACTAGCCATTACAATGAGCAGTTCTTC.

This clonotype was seen only a few times. The V and J genes are TRBV29-1 and TRBJ2-1; D ambiguous. The V gene lost 7 bases and the J gene lost 6 bases, with 19 bases spanning the gap. The CDR3 loop spans 14 amino acids. Germline-derived CDR1 and CDR2 are SQVTM and ANQGSEA. The CDR3 spells CSGQNPVGGNEQFF. The CDR3, as DNA: TGCAGCGGCCAAAATCCAGTTGGTGGCAATGAGCAGTTCTTC.

This clonotype came up many times. The rearrangement links TRBV27 to TRBJ2-7, with TRBD1 as a possible D gene (5 bases). The germline V gene has CDR1 MNHEY and CDR2 SMNVEV (reference sequence). The CDR3 is 14 amino acids. The germline V and J ends were trimmed by 0 bases and 3 bases, with 9 bases remaining between them. CDR3 sequence reads: CASSLSGQLYEQYF. CDR3 coding DNA: TGTGCCAGCAGTTTATCCGGACAACTCTACGAGCAGTACTTC.

This clonotype was observed at least ten times. This sequence joins TRBV7-3 and TRBJ1-1; D is undetermined. Per germline, CDR1 SGHTA and CDR2 FQGTGA. V was shortened by 5 bases and J by 5 bases, with 12 bases between the two germline ends. The CDR3 loop spans 13 amino acids. The CDR3: CASSQTGNTEAFF. The CDR3 nucleotides are TGTGCCAGCAGCCAGACGGGAAATACTGAAGCTTTCTTT.

This clonotype was seen at least ten times. This chain joins TRBV12-3 or TRBV12-4 and TRBJ2-1; TRBD2 matches at 12 bases. V dropped 4 bases and J dropped 8; count of bases not matched to a gene: 6. The CDR3 runs 15 residues. Written as DNA, the CDR3 is TGTGCCAGCAGTTATTCTAGCGGGGGGGCATATGAGCAGTTCTTC. Translating gives CASSYSSGGAYEQFF.

CDR3 region: CASSLVQFNYGYTF. The CDR3 DNA reads as TGTGCCAGCAGCTTAGTACAGTTTAACTATGGCTACACCTTC. This sequence joins TRBV5-8 and TRBJ1-2, with D hard to call. The CDR3 contains 14 residues. The germline V gene has CDR1 SGHTS and CDR2 YDEGEE. V was shortened by 2 bases and J by 1 base, with 9 bases between the two germline ends.

V usage is TRBV7-2 and J usage is TRBJ2-1; D is unresolved. The ends were cut back, 2 bases at V and 9 bases at J, with 14 bases in the middle. Germline V lookup: CDR1 SGHTA, CDR2 FQGNSA. CDR3 size: 14 residues. The CDR3 nucleotides read TGTGCCAGCAGCTTAAACCTGGGTTGGGGTGAGCAGTTCTTC. This translates into CASSLNLGWGEQFF.

There are many counts of this clonotype. The CDR3 region is CASSYTESRYEQFF. CDR3 in DNA: TGTGCCAGCAGTTATACAGAAAGCAGGTATGAGCAGTTCTTC. The V and J genes are TRBV6-2 or TRBV6-3 and TRBJ2-1; D unclear. V shed 3 bases and J shed 8 bases, with 14 bases lying between them. The germline V gene has CDR1 MNHEY and CDR2 SVGEGT. This CDR3 has 14 amino acids.

The chain combines TRBV7-8 with TRBJ1-2, with a weak D call TRBD1 (5 bases). V shed 5 bases and J shed 6 bases, with 19 bases lying between them. CDR1 and CDR2 (germline): SGHVS, FQNEAQ. This CDR3 has 15 amino acids. CDR3 loop: CASSVTTGPSNGYTF. DNA of the CDR3: TGTGCCAGCAGCGTGACAACAGGACCTTCTAATGGCTACACCTTC.

A few counts support this clonotype. The chain is built from TRBV7-8 and TRBJ2-4; no definite D call. With 5 bases removed from V and 8 bases from J, the gap between germline ends came to 10 bases. This CDR3 spans 12 amino acids. Germline V gene sequence: CDR1 SGHVS, CDR2 FQNEAQ. The CDR3 spells CASSRAPDIQYF. The CDR3 DNA reads as TGTGCCAGCAGCAGGGCCCCGGACATTCAGTACTTC.

The gene calls are TRBV19 and TRBJ2-2; D uncertain. The CDR3 is made up of 15 amino acids. V lost 3 bases, J lost 2 bases, and 10 bases lay in between. Germline V gene sequence: CDR1 LNHDA, CDR2 SQIVND (reference sequence). The CDR3: CASSMVRHNTGELFF. The CDR3 DNA reads TGTGCCAGTAGTATGGTTCGACACAACACCGGGGAGCTGTTTTTT.

This sequence joins TRBV10-2 and TRBJ1-1; D is ambiguous. V dropped 5 bases and J dropped 3 bases, with 10 bases sitting between them. Germline V gene data show CDR1 as WSHSY and CDR2 as SAAADI. There are 13 residues in the CDR3. DNA for the CDR3: TGCGCCAGCAGTCCGTATGAGGACACTGAAGCTTTCTTT. Its protein is CASSPYEDTEAFF.

In this sample, this clonotype turned up many times. The gene calls are TRBV29-1 and TRBJ2-1; D is ambiguous. The V end was cut by 0 bases, the J end by 7 bases, with 10 bases between. Germline V gene lookup returns CDR1 SQVTM and CDR2 ANQGSEA. CDR3 length: 13 amino acids. The CDR3 loop reads CSVEEPTVNEQFF. The CDR3 coding sequence is TGCAGCGTTGAAGAGCCGACGGTTAATGAGCAGTTCTTC.

This clonotype was counted at least ten times. The chain combines TRBV6-2 or TRBV6-3 with TRBJ2-4; possibly TRBD1 for D (5 bases). This CDR3 has 13 residues. The germline CDR1 and CDR2 sequences are MNHEY and SVGEGT. V lost 8 bases, J lost 3 bases, and 11 bases lay in between. CDR3 sequence (DNA): TGTGCCAGCTCGGACACCTACAAAAACATTCAGTACTTC. The encoded protein is CASSDTYKNIQYF.

The chain uses TRBV19 and TRBJ2-2; TRBD1 agrees at 7 bases. The CDR3 is made up of 16 amino acids. Germline V CDR1 and CDR2: LNHDA, SQIVND (reference sequence). V shed 5 bases, J shed 5 bases, and the junction held 11 bases outside the gene matches. CDR3 nucleotides: TGTGCCAGTAGTTCATCCGGGACAGAAGGAACCGGGGAGCTGTTTTTT. Translation gives CASSSSGTEGTGELFF.

This clonotype was detected ten times or more. The chain combines TRBV7-6 with TRBJ2-1; 8 bases fit TRBD2. CDR1 and CDR2 from the germline V gene are SGHVS and FNYEAQ. The junction had 6 bases not matched to a gene; V was cut back by 2 bases and J by 3 bases. The CDR3 extends over 16 amino acids. CDR3 coding DNA: TGTGCCAGCAGCTTATTGTTGCGGGGGGTCTACAATGAGCAGTTCTTC. Amino acid sequence: CASSLLLRGVYNEQFF.

The rearrangement uses TRBV5-4 and TRBJ2-7; D possibly corresponds to TRBD1 (6 bases). From germline, CDR1 is SGHNT and CDR2 YYREEE (reference sequence). There are 13 residues in the CDR3. V lost 4 bases to trimming and J lost 4 bases, with 12 bases between them. This CDR3 reads CASSPGTRYEQYV. The DNA of the CDR3 is TGTGCCAGCAGCCCGGGGACAAGGTACGAGCAGTACGTC.